This T cell receptor (beta chain) came from a study of cytomegalovirus exposure and HLA in healthy donors. The length of the CDR3 is 16 residues. Trimming took 0 bases from V and 2 from J; bases not matched to a gene: 4. Germline CDR1 is MGHRA and CDR2 is YSYEKL. 13 Jbeta primers and 60 Vbeta primers were used for the PCR. Using immunoSEQ multiplex PCR, the repertoire was profiled, and TCRdb retains in-frame clones only, with some absent. The sample has 200,000 to 250,000 clones. V gene TRBV4-1 combines with J gene TRBJ2-1; 7 bases align to TRBD2. Sequenced: PBMCs. The clonotype was recovered from a girl aged 2-9 years in good health and CMV-seropositive. The CDR3 spells CASSQEGLAAYNEQFF. CDR3 DNA sequence: TGCGCCAGCAGCCAAGAGGGTCTAGCGGCCTACAATGAGCAGTTCTTC.